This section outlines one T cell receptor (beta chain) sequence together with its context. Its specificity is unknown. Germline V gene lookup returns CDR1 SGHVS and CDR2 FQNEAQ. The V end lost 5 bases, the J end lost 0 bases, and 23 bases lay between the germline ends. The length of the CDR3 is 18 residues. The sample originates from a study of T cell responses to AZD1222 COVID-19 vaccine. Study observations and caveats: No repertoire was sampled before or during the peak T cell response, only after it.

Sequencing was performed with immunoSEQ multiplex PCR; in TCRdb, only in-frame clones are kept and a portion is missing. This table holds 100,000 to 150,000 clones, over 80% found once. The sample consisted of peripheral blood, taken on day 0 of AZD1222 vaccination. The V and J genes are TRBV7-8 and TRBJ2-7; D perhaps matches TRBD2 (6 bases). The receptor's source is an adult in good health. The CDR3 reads CASSRRGKGLQSSYEQYF. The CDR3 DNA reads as TGTGCCAGCAGCCGACGGGGTAAGGGACTCCAAAGCTCCTACGAGCAGTACTTC.